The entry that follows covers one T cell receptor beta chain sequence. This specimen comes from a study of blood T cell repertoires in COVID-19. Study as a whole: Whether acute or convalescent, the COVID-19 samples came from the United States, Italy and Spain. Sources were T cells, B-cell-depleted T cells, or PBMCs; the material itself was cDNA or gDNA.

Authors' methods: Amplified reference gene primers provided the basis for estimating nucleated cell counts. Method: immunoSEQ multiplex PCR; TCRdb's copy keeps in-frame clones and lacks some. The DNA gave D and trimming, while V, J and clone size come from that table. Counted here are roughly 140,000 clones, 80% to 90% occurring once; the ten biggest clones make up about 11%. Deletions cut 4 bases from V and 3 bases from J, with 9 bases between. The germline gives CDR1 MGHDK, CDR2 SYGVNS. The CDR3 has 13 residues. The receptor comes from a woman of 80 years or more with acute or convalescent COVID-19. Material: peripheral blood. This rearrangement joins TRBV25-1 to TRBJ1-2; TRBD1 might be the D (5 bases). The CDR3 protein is CASSVQEYYGYTF. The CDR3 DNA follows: TGTGCCAGCAGTGTACAGGAATACTATGGCTACACCTTC.